Described below is a single T cell receptor (beta chain) sequence and its context. The entry originates in a study of T cell clones after liver transplantation. Looked up from germline, CDR1 is SGDLS and CDR2 is YYNGEE. The CDR3 length is 16 residues. The V gene lost 0 bases and the J gene lost 2 bases, with 12 bases spanning the gap. Produced via immunoSEQ multiplex PCR; TCRdb's table is partial and in-frame only. The sample lists about 33,000 clones; more than 90% were seen once. The sequenced sample was CD8+ T cells from blood, obtained 12 months after liver transplant. This chain connects TRBV9 to TRBJ2-1; D call uncertain. This sequence originates from a human patient who received a liver transplant. Some T cells may be graft donor cells. For the CDR3, the DNA is TGTGCCAGCAGCGTAGCTCGGACCCAACCCTACAATGAGCAGTTCTTC. Its protein product is CASSVARTQPYNEQFF.